This T cell receptor (beta chain) originates from a study of tumor-infiltrating lymphocytes in primary liver carcinoma. Study in general: Every sample contained roughly 3.5 to 8 million productive TCRbeta reads, and these numbers were similar from one tissue type to another.

With regard to this clonotype: The antigen is not known. One end of the junction varies from germline; a read error may be responsible.

The researchers produced TCR beta cDNA from 450 to 600 ng total RNA with a constant-region primer. Library construction for TCR beta comprised three nested multiplex PCR rounds performed with slightly modified ARM-PCR. Investigators reported that the first two PCR rounds, at about 11 cycles each, used TRBV1-TRBV30 forward primers with a C-beta reverse primer. TCRdb ran MiXCR on the multiplex PCR reads and lists one entry per CDR3 protein. The sample lists tens of thousands of distinct CDR3 sequences; around 80% were seen once. Study-level results: The top-250-clone fraction was significantly higher in tumors than in blood (p = 0.039). Reduced overlap was seen in tumor-adjacent and tumor-blood pairs versus tumor region pairs. Only about 8-24% of top clones were detected in each of the five tumor regions.

The source material, about 19-30 mg of unsorted bulk tissue, was used to co-extract RNA and DNA. The CDR3 spans 15 residues. Germline-derived CDR1 and CDR2 are MNHEY and SVGAGI. V usage is TRBV6-5 and J usage is TRBJ2-1, with 9 bases identical to TRBD2. The specimen sequenced was liver tumor tissue from sampling region 5. Subset meaning: tumor region T5, tumor centre. This TCR was recovered from a man between 40 and 49 years old with primary liver carcinoma and hepatitis B virus infection. This CDR3 is CASCYSTSGHNEHFF. The CDR3 DNA reads TGTGCCAGCTGTTACTCGACTAGCGGTCACAATGAGCACTTCTTC.